The 23 T cell receptor beta chains below all came from one sample that was sequenced in a study of blood T cell repertoires in COVID-19. Sequenced by immunoSEQ multiplex PCR; TCRdb stores in-frame clones only, minus some. In the table there are roughly 68,000 clones, 90% of which are singletons. Source material: peripheral blood. The receptors come from a man in his fifties or sixties with COVID-19, enrolled during active disease.

The chain uses TRBV2 and TRBJ2-4, with TRBD2 identical over 8 bases. This CDR3 spans 15 amino acids. Germline assignment: CDR1 SNHLY and CDR2 FYNNEI. Trimming cost V 5 bases and J 0 bases; bases outside gene matches: 3. In DNA, the CDR3 is TGTGCCAGCAGTCCGGGAGGGTTAGCCAAAAACATTCAGTACTTC. Its protein product is CASSPGGLAKNIQYF.

This sequence joins TRBV7-3 and TRBJ2-7; perhaps TRBD1 as D (7 bases). The CDR3 totals 16 residues. CDR1 and CDR2 (germline): SGHTA, FQGTGA. The V and J ends lost 6 bases and 2 bases respectively, with 20 bases between them. For the CDR3, the DNA is TGTGCCAGCAGTCCCCGGCTCAGGGGGGCCACCTACGAGCAGTACTTC. Residues: CASSPRLRGATYEQYF.

The rearrangement uses TRBV5-8 and TRBJ1-2, with 10 bases lining up with TRBD1. Trimming removed 0 bases from V and 1 base from J; junction bases left unmatched: 3. The germline gives CDR1 SGHTS, CDR2 YDEGEE. The CDR3 is made up of 16 amino acids. The CDR3 here is CASSLAGTGVNYGYTF. The CDR3 region has the DNA TGTGCCAGCAGCTTGGCTGGGACAGGGGTTAACTATGGCTACACCTTC. The entire variable domain, with the rest obtained from reference TRBV5-8 and TRBJ1-2, is as follows: EAGVTQSPTHLIKTRGQQATLRCSPISGHTSVYWYQQALGLGLQFLLWYDEGEERNRGNFPPRFSGRQFPNYSSELNVNALELEDSALYLCASSLAGTGVNYGYTFGSGTRLTVV.

In nucleotides, the CDR3 is TGCGCCAGCAGCTGGAGGACGAACACTGAAGCTTTCTTT. Its protein product is CASSWRTNTEAFF. The V gene is TRBV5-1, the J gene TRBJ1-1; no clear D. The V end lost 3 bases, the J end lost 1 base, and 7 bases lay between the germline ends. Germline CDR1 and CDR2: SGHRS and YFSETQ. There are 13 residues in the CDR3.

V gene TRBV9 combines with J gene TRBJ2-7; D gene ambiguous. The V end was cut by 1 base, the J end by 0 bases, with 8 bases between. The CDR3 totals 14 residues. Germline V gene data show CDR1 as SGDLS and CDR2 as YYNGEE. The CDR3 loop is CASSVTLDSYEQYF. The CDR3 bases are TGTGCCAGCAGCGTAACGCTAGACTCCTACGAGCAGTACTTC.

The chain links TRBV11-2 to TRBJ1-2, with 8 bases fitting TRBD1. The CDR3 has 15 residues. The trim removed 4 bases at V and 4 bases at J, leaving 8 bases unmatched. Looked up from germline, CDR1 is SGHAT and CDR2 is FQNNGV. CDR3 sequence: CASSSPRTGSYGYTF. The CDR3 coding sequence is TGTGCCAGCAGCTCCCCCCGGACAGGGTCCTATGGCTACACCTTC. The whole variable domain, filled in from reference TRBV11-2 and TRBJ1-2, reads EAGVAQSPRYKIIEKRQSVAFWCNPISGHATLYWYQQILGQGPKLLIQFQNNGVVDDSQLPKDRFSAERLKGVDSTLKIQPAKLEDSAVYLCASSSPRTGSYGYTFGSGTRLTVV.

This CDR3 is CASSLASSTSGYNEQFF. Written as DNA, the CDR3 is TGTGCCAGCAGCTTGGCCTCATCGACTAGCGGCTACAATGAGCAGTTCTTC. The chain carries TRBV5-8 and TRBJ2-1; 9 bases are shared with TRBD2. CDR3 length equals 17 residues. Per the germline V gene, CDR1 is SGHTS and CDR2 is YDEGEE. With V trimmed by 0 bases and J by 3 bases, 7 bases remained unmatched.

This rearrangement joins TRBV7-6 to TRBJ2-2; the match to TRBD2 covers 7 bases. V trimming: 4 bases; J trimming: 8 bases; junction bases outside the gene matches: 10. The CDR3 is 15 amino acids. Germline CDR1 reads SGHVS; CDR2 reads FNYEAQ. CDR3 loop: CASSYLSGTDGELFF. The CDR3 bases are TGTGCCAGCAGCTATTTGAGCGGGACGGATGGGGAGCTGTTTTTT.

The CDR3 DNA is TGTGCCACCAGCAGAGGGGGTAGCGGGGTCTCCTACGAGCAGTACTTC. Its translation is CATSRGGSGVSYEQYF. This chain links TRBV15 with TRBJ2-7, with TRBD2 matching over 8 bases. With 1 base clipped from V and 0 bases from J, the junction kept 5 bases outside the gene matches. The CDR3 consists of 16 residues. Germline V CDR1 and CDR2: LNHNV, YYDKDF (reference sequence).

This clone was detected only once. The chain couples TRBV30 to TRBJ1-1; 9 positions match TRBD1. Losses at the gene ends were 6 bases for V and 3 bases for J; bases not matched to a gene: 8. This CDR3 has 14 residues. Per germline, CDR1 GTSNPN and CDR2 SVGIG (reference sequence). The CDR3 protein is CACQQGALDTEAFF. In DNA, the CDR3 is TGTGCCTGCCAACAGGGGGCGTTGGACACTGAAGCTTTCTTT.

V is TRBV5-6 and J is TRBJ2-7; 9 bases are shared with TRBD2. Per germline, CDR1 SGHDT and CDR2 YYEEEE. V shed 1 base and J 0 bases; nucleotides not matched to a gene: 14. The CDR3 runs 19 residues. The chain's CDR3 is CASSLTFRGYSGSSYEQYF. CDR3 nucleotide sequence: TGTGCCAGCAGCTTGACGTTCCGTGGGTATAGCGGGAGCTCCTACGAGCAGTACTTC.

The chain employs TRBV4-3 and TRBJ2-7; TRBD1 aligns across 9 bases. This CDR3 is built from 17 residues. The V segment lost 4 bases and the J segment 5 bases; nucleotides outside the gene matches: 15. Per germline, CDR1 LGHNA and CDR2 YSLEER. DNA of the CDR3: TGCGCCAGCAGCCGCACGACAGCGGGACAGGGTCGGAACGAGCAGTACTTC. Residues: CASSRTTAGQGRNEQYF.

The DNA for the CDR3 is TGTGCCAGCTCACCACGAAGTTTGGGGGACAGGGCCGCCGAGCAGTACTTC. Its protein product is CASSPRSLGDRAAEQYF. The chain employs TRBV18 and TRBJ2-7, with 9 bases lining up with TRBD1. The germline gives CDR1 KGHSH, CDR2 LQKENI. The CDR3 loop spans 17 amino acids. Trimming at V came to 1 base and at J to 6 bases, leaving 13 bases not matched to a gene.

The rearrangement links TRBV14 to TRBJ2-1; 11 bases agree with TRBD2. The CDR3 has 15 amino acids. Germline CDR1 and CDR2: SGHDN and FVKESK. V gave up 3 bases and J gave up 7 bases; unmatched junction bases: 5. CDR3 region: CASSHRLAGRNEQFF. CDR3 nucleotides: TGTGCCAGCAGCCATCGACTAGCGGGAAGGAATGAGCAGTTCTTC.

The J gene is TRBJ2-5, the V gene TRBV24-1; 7 bases match TRBD2. Germline V gene lookup returns CDR1 KGHDR and CDR2 SFDVKD. CDR3 length: 15 amino acids. The V segment lost 5 bases and the J segment 2 bases; nucleotides outside the gene matches: 7. CDR3 coding DNA: TGTGCCACCAGTGCAGCGGGATCGGGTCAAGAGACCCAGTACTTC. Residues: CATSAAGSGQETQYF.

The chain employs TRBV7-2 and TRBJ1-6, with 8 nucleotides matching TRBD1. The CDR3 runs 16 residues. Germline V lookup: CDR1 SGHTA, CDR2 FQGNSA. The J segment lost 6 bases and the V segment lost 5 bases, leaving 9 bases of the junction unmatched. The CDR3 sequence: CASSKEGTGTNSPLHF. CDR3 sequence (DNA): TGTGCCAGCAGCAAAGAGGGGACAGGAACTAATTCACCCCTCCACTTT.

The chain joins TRBV6-6 to TRBJ2-1; 8 positions match TRBD2. CDR1 is MNHNY, CDR2 SVGAGI, per germline (reference sequence). V lost 4 bases to trimming and J lost 0 bases; unmatched junction nucleotides: 5. The CDR3 length is 16 residues. This chain's CDR3 is CASSSVAGSSYNEQFF. In DNA form, the CDR3 reads TGTGCCAGCAGTTCCGTAGCGGGGAGCTCCTACAATGAGCAGTTCTTC.

This chain links TRBV3-1 (or the pseudogene TRBV3-2) with TRBJ2-3, with D perhaps matching TRBD2 (6 bases). V was cut by 4 bases and J by 2 bases, with 10 bases left in between. The CDR3 is made up of 14 amino acids. Germline lookup yields CDR1 LGHDT and CDR2 YNNKEL (reference sequence). The CDR3 DNA reads as TGTGCCAGCAGCCGACTAGTTAACACAGATACGCAGTATTTT. This gives the protein CASSRLVNTDTQYF.

The chain employs TRBV4-2 and TRBJ2-3, with TRBD2 matching 8 bases. The length of the CDR3 is 15 residues. The J segment lost 1 base and the V segment lost 0 bases, leaving 0 bases of the junction unmatched. Germline V gene lookup returns CDR1 LGHNA and CDR2 YNFKEQ. The CDR3 reads CASSQELAGTDTQYF. CDR3 bases: TGTGCCAGCAGCCAAGAACTAGCGGGCACAGATACGCAGTATTTT.

The chain joins TRBV5-1 to TRBJ2-5; D call uncertain. The CDR3 spans 14 residues. Trimming stripped 0 bases from V and 1 base from J, with 7 bases between. The germline V gene has CDR1 SGHRS and CDR2 YFSETQ. The chain's CDR3 is CASSLASLQETQYF. The CDR3 DNA reads as TGCGCCAGCAGCTTGGCCTCACTCCAAGAGACCCAGTACTTC.

The chain has TRBV4-3 and TRBJ1-3; possibly TRBD1 for D (5 bases). The germline CDR1 and CDR2 sequences are LGHNA and YSLEER. Trimming took 0 bases from V and 4 from J, leaving 13 bases between them. CDR3 length: 16 amino acids. CDR3 coding DNA: TGCGCCAGCAGCCAAGATTTTCAGGGTTTGGGAAACACCATATATTTT. The encoded protein is CASSQDFQGLGNTIYF.

The chain recombines TRBV5-1 with TRBJ2-6, with a tentative D call TRBD1 (6 bases). Trimming left V 5 bases short and J 0 bases short, with 6 bases between. Per the germline V gene, CDR1 is SGHRS and CDR2 is YFSETQ. This CDR3 is 14 amino acids long. CDR3 in DNA: TGCGCCAGCAGGGACAGCTCTGGGGCCAACGTCCTGACTTTC. Protein product: CASRDSSGANVLTF.

The chain employs TRBV3-1 (or the pseudogene TRBV3-2) and TRBJ1-5, with a possible D match to TRBD1 (6 bases). The length of the CDR3 is 15 residues. Germline V CDR1 and CDR2: LGHDT, YNNKEL (reference sequence). Between the trimmed V and J ends, which lost 3 bases and 0 bases, there was a span of 9 bases. CDR3 sequence (DNA): TGTGCCAGCAGCCAGCAACAGGGTAGCAATCAGCCCCAGCATTTT. Amino acid sequence: CASSQQQGSNQPQHF.